Listed here is a single T cell receptor beta chain. This sample was included in a study of T-cell reconstitution after alpha-beta-depleted transplantation in children. This sample's TCRbeta library carried unique molecular identifier barcodes. One entry per CDR3 protein, called by TCRdb with MiXCR from the PCR reads. The sample lists under 250,000 distinct CDR3 sequences, more than 20% occurring once. Germline trimming cut 7 bases from V and 4 bases from J; bases unmatched to any gene: 12. The CDR3 loop spans 16 amino acids. Germline values: CDR1 MDHEN, CDR2 SYDVKM. This clonotype was sampled from a female patient aged 2 to 10 who had a stem cell transplant for congenital amegakaryocytic thrombocytopenia, so the T cells may come from the graft donor. The J gene is TRBJ1-5, the V gene TRBV28, with TRBD1 matching 8 bases. Sequencing used PBMCs, mostly from graft donor cells, obtained 360 days after TCRalphabeta/CD19-depleted stem cell transplant. CDR3 in amino acids: CASNTADRARNQPQHF. The CDR3, as DNA: TGTGCCAGCAACACCGCGGACAGGGCCCGTAATCAGCCCCAGCATTTT.